This T cell receptor beta chain was sequenced during a study of cytomegalovirus exposure and HLA in healthy donors. It was with 60 Vbeta and 13 Jbeta primers that the PCR ran. The table came from immunoSEQ multiplex PCR; TCRdb's copy has only in-frame clones and leaves some out. The repertoire holds roughly 180,000 clones, with approximately 84% as singletons. As to this clone: The antigen remains undetermined.

V shed 3 bases and J 7 bases; nucleotides not matched to a gene: 4. The CDR3 extends over 13 amino acids. Germline V CDR1 and CDR2: MNHEY, SMNVEV (reference sequence). Overall study results and limits: The authors later linked a missense DCLRE1C variant to TCR beta V- and J-gene trimming.

The chain combines TRBV27 with TRBJ2-7, with TRBD1 matching over 9 bases. Sequenced sample: PBMCs. This clonotype was sampled from a female donor in good health and CMV-seronegative. The CDR3 here is CASSFPGQGEQYF. CDR3 nucleotides: TGTGCCAGCAGTTTCCCAGGACAGGGGGAGCAGTACTTC.